A single sample gave rise to the 13 T cell receptor beta chains below, sequenced in a study of cytomegalovirus exposure and HLA in healthy donors. Primers: 60 Vbeta forward and 13 Jbeta reverse. The protocol was immunoSEQ multiplex PCR, while the TCRdb copy is restricted to in-frame clones and leaves out a portion. The sample holds about 110,000 clones, around 73% seen once. Sequences were obtained from PBMCs. Receptors were obtained from a man aged 40-49 years in good health and CMV-seronegative.

The chain couples TRBV4-3 to TRBJ2-3; 7 bases map to TRBD2. The CDR3 runs 15 residues. Germline trimming cut 1 base from V and 5 bases from J; bases unmatched to any gene: 6. Germline CDR1 and CDR2: LGHNA and YSLEER. The CDR3 region is CASSQGGGSKDTQYF. Here the CDR3 DNA reads TGCGCCAGCAGCCAAGGGGGGGGGTCAAAAGATACGCAGTATTTT.

This chain connects TRBV5-1 to TRBJ1-2; D remains unclear. Trimming shortened V by 5 bases and J by 4 bases, and 24 bases separated the two germline ends. The CDR3 consists of 17 residues. Germline CDR1 SGHRS, CDR2 YFSETQ. The CDR3 protein is CASRSVDTGSHPYGYTF. The CDR3 DNA sequence: TGCGCCAGCAGGTCCGTTGACACGGGGTCGCACCCCTATGGCTACACCTTC.

The chain is built from TRBV5-5 and TRBJ1-1; D remains unclear. Germline-derived CDR1 and CDR2 are SGHKS and YYEKEE (reference sequence). Trimming removed 4 bases from V and 2 bases from J, with 15 bases in between. There are 15 residues in the CDR3. The CDR3 DNA reads TGTGCCAGCAGCCCGCCTACGGGGTCCAACACTGAAGCTTTCTTT. This translates into CASSPPTGSNTEAFF.

V is TRBV4-1 and J is TRBJ1-5; perhaps TRBD1 as D (5 bases). The V end was cut by 0 bases, the J end by 5 bases, with 14 bases between. Germline CDR1 is MGHRA and CDR2 is YSYEKL. The CDR3 sequence is 16 residues long. In DNA, the CDR3 is TGCGCCAGCAGCCAAGAATGGAGCAGGGAAGATCAGCCCCAGCATTTT. Translated, it gives CASSQEWSREDQPQHF.

The chain links TRBV4-1 to TRBJ1-5; D not certain. CDR1 is MGHRA and CDR2 is YSYEKL in the germline V gene. The ends were cut back, 0 bases at V and 11 bases at J, with 8 bases in the middle. The CDR3 is made up of 12 amino acids. This CDR3 reads CASSQEAGTQHF. The CDR3 DNA is TGCGCCAGCAGCCAAGAAGCCGGGACCCAGCATTTT.

The chain carries TRBV19 and TRBJ1-5; 10 nucleotides align to TRBD1. The V segment lost 7 bases and the J segment 5 bases; nucleotides outside the gene matches: 8. Germline V CDR1 and CDR2: LNHDA, SQIVND (reference sequence). This CDR3 is 15 amino acids long. The CDR3 loop is CASTGGTGEYQPQHF. For the CDR3, the DNA is TGTGCCAGTACAGGGGGGACAGGGGAATATCAGCCCCAGCATTTT.

V usage is TRBV7-6 and J usage is TRBJ2-7; TRBD2 aligns across 8 bases. This CDR3 has 14 residues. Losses at the gene ends were 5 bases for V and 1 base for J; bases not matched to a gene: 4. The germline CDR1 and CDR2 sequences are SGHVS and FNYEAQ. This CDR3 reads CASSRGGTSYEQYF. The CDR3 bases are TGTGCCAGCAGCCGGGGGGGGACGTCCTACGAGCAGTACTTC.

The V and J genes are TRBV28 and TRBJ2-7, with D possibly being TRBD2 (5 bases). The CDR3 totals 12 residues. Germline CDR1 MDHEN, CDR2 SYDVKM. V was pared by 6 bases and J by 3 bases, with 9 bases between. The CDR3 is CASSGELYEQYF. The CDR3 region has the DNA TGTGCCAGCAGCGGGGAACTCTACGAGCAGTACTTC.

V usage is TRBV7-3 and J usage is TRBJ1-1, with 8 bases fitting TRBD1. The CDR3 length is 13 residues. Germline CDR1 SGHTA, CDR2 FQGTGA. Unmatched junction bases numbered 3, after V lost 6 bases and J lost 3 bases. CDR3 loop: CASSSDRDTEAFF. CDR3 in DNA: TGTGCCAGCAGTTCGGACAGGGACACTGAAGCTTTCTTT. Looking up the rest from reference TRBV7-3 and TRBJ1-1 gives the full variable domain: GAGVSQTPSNKVTEKGKYVELRCDPISGHTALYWYRQSLGQGPEFLIYFQGTGAADDSGLPNDRFFAVRPEGSVSTLKIQRTERGDSAVYLCASSSDRDTEAFFGQGTRLTVV.

The rearrangement joins TRBV19 to TRBJ1-5; a possible D gene is TRBD1 (5 bases). This CDR3 has 19 residues. Trimming took 7 bases from V and 8 from J, leaving 33 bases between them. Germline CDR1 is LNHDA and CDR2 is SQIVND (reference sequence). The chain's CDR3 is CASTEYLVDPGHLGEPQHF. In nucleotides, the CDR3 is TGTGCCAGTACCGAGTATTTAGTTGATCCCGGACATCTTGGGGAGCCCCAGCATTTT.

V gene TRBV27 combines with J gene TRBJ1-2, with D perhaps matching TRBD1 (6 bases). Germline-derived CDR1 and CDR2 are MNHEY and SMNVEV (reference sequence). The CDR3 is 14 residues long. V shed 4 bases and J shed 6 bases, with 15 bases lying between them. The CDR3 loop is CASSWGREGDGYTF. The CDR3 bases are TGTGCCAGCAGTTGGGGTAGGGAGGGGGATGGCTACACCTTC.

A single count supports this clone. This chain links TRBV11-2 with TRBJ1-2; 7 bases are shared with TRBD1. With 4 bases clipped from V and 6 bases from J, the junction kept 5 bases outside the gene matches. Germline assignment: CDR1 SGHAT and CDR2 FQNNGV. The length of the CDR3 is 13 residues. This CDR3 is CASSSLQGNGYTF. In DNA, the CDR3 is TGTGCCAGCAGCTCGTTACAGGGGAATGGCTACACCTTC.

The chain employs TRBV28 and TRBJ2-7; perhaps TRBD2 as D (6 bases). V was trimmed by 2 bases and J by 4 bases, leaving 12 bases between them. CDR3 size: 14 residues. The germline CDR1 and CDR2 sequences are MDHEN and SYDVKM. The CDR3 region is CASSLPGRGYEQYF. DNA for the CDR3: TGTGCCAGCAGTTTACCAGGACGGGGGTACGAGCAGTACTTC.